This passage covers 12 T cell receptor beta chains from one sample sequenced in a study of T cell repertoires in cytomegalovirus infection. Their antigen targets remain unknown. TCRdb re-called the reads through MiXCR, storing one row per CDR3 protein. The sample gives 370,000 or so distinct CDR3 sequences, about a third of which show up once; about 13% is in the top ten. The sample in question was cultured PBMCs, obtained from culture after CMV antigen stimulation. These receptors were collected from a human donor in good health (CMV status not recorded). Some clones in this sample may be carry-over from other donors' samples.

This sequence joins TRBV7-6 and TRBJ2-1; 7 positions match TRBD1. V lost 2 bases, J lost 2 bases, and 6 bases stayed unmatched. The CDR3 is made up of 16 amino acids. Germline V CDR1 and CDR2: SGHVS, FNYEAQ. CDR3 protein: CASSLFPGQTYNEQFF. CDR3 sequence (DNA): TGTGCCAGCAGCTTATTTCCGGGACAGACCTACAATGAGCAGTTCTTC.

In DNA, the CDR3 is TGTGCCAGCAGCTTAGGGGACAACCCATTATTAGGAGGCTACACCTTC. Protein sequence: CASSLGDNPLLGGYTF. The V call is TRBV7-2, the J call TRBJ1-2; a weak D match, TRBD1 (6 bases). The CDR3 spans 16 residues. With 1 base removed from V and 8 bases from J, the gap between germline ends came to 20 bases. CDR1 is SGHTA, CDR2 FQGNSA, per germline.

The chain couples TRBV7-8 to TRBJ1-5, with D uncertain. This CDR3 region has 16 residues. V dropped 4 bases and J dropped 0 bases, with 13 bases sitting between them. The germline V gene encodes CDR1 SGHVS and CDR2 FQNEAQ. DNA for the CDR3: TGTGCCAGCAGCTCTAGACCCCTTTATAGCAATCAGCCCCAGCATTTT. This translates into CASSSRPLYSNQPQHF.

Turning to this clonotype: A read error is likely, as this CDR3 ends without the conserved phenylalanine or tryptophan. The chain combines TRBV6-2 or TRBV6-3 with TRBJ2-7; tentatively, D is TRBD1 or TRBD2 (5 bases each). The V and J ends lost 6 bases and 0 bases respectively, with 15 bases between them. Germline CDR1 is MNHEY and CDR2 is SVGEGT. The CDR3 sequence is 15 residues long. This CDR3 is CASRRAGTYSYEQYL. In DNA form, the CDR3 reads TGTGCCAGCAGGCGGGCCGGGACGTACTCCTACGAGCAGTACTTA.

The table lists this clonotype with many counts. DNA for the CDR3: TGTGCCAGCAACTCCGGGGGAAAAGAGACCCAGTACTTC. Translated, it gives CASNSGGKETQYF. V gene TRBV7-2 combines with J gene TRBJ2-5, with D maybe TRBD2 (6 bases). CDR1 SGHTA and CDR2 FQGNSA come from the germline V gene. Trimming stripped 7 bases from V and 3 bases from J, with 12 bases between. This CDR3 contains 13 residues.

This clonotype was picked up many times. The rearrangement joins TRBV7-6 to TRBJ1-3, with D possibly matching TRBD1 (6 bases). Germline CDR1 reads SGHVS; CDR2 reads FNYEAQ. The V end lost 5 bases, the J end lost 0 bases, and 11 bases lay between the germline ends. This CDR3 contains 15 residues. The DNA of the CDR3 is TGTGCCAGCAGCCTGGACAGTCACTCTGGAAACACCATATATTTT. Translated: CASSLDSHSGNTIYF.

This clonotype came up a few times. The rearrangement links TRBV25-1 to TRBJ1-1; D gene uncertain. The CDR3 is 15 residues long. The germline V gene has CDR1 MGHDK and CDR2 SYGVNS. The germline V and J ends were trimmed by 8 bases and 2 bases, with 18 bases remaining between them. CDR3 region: CASGPQYGRNTEAFF. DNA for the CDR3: TGTGCCAGCGGTCCCCAGTACGGCAGAAACACTGAAGCTTTCTTT. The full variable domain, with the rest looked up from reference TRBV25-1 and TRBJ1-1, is EADIYQTPRYLVIGTGKKITLECSQTMGHDKMYWYQQDPGMELHLIHYSYGVNSTEKGDLSSESTVSRIRTEHFPLTLESARPSHTSQYLCASGPQYGRNTEAFFGQGTRLTVV.

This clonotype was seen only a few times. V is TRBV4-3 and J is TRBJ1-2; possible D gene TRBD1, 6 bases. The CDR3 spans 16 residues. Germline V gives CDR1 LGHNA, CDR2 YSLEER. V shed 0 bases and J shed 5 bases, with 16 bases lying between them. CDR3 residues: CASSQDLRPGTYGYTF. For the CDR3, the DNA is TGCGCCAGCAGCCAAGATCTAAGACCAGGGACATATGGCTACACCTTC.

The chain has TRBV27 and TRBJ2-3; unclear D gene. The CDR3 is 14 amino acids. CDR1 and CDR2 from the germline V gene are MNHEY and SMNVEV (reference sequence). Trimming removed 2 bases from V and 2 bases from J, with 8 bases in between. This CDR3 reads CASSLAEHTDTQYF. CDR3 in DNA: TGTGCCAGCAGTTTAGCGGAACACACAGATACGCAGTATTTT.

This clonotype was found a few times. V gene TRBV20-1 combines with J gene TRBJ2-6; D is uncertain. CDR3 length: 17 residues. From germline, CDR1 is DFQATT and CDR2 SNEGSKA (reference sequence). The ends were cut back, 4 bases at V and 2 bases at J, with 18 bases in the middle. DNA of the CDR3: TGCAGTGCTAAAACCAATAGATTTTTAACTGGGGCCAACGTCCTGACTTTC. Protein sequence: CSAKTNRFLTGANVLTF.

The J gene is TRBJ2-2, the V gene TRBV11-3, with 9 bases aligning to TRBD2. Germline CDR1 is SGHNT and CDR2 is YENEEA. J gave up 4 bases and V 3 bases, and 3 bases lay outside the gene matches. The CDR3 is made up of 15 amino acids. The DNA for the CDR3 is TGTGCCAGCAGCTTGCTAGCGGGAATCACCGGGGAGCTGTTTTTT. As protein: CASSLLAGITGELFF.

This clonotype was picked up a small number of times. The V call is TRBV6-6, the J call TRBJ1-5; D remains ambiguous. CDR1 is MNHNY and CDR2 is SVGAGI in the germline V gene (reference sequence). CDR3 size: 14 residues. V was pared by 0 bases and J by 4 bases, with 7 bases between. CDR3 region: CASSYSGRNQPQHF. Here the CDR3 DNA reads TGTGCCAGCAGTTACTCGGGCAGAAATCAGCCCCAGCATTTT.